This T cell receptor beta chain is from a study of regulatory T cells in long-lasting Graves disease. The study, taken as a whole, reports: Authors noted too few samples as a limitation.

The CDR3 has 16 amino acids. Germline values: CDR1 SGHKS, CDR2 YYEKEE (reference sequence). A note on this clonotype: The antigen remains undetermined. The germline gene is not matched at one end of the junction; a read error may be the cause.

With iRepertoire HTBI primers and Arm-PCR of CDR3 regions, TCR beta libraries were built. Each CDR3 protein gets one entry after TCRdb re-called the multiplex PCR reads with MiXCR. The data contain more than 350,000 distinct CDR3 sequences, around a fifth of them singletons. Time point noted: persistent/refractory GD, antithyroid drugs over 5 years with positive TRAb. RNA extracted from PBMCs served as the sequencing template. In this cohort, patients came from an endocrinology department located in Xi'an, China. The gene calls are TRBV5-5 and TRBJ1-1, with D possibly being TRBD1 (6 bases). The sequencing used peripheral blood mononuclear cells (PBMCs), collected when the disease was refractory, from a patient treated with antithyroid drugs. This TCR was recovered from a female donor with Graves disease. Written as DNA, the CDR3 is TGTGTCAGCAGCCCCGAACCCTCGGGGGGGCCCACTGAAGCTTTCTTT. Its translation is CVSSPEPSGGPTEAFF. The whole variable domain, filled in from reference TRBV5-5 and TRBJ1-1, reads DAGVTQSPTHLIKTRGQQVTLRCSPISGHKSVSWYQQVLGQGPQFIFQYYEKEERGRGNFPDRFSARQFPNYSSELNVNALLLGDSALYLCVSSPEPSGGPTEAFFGQGTRLTVV.